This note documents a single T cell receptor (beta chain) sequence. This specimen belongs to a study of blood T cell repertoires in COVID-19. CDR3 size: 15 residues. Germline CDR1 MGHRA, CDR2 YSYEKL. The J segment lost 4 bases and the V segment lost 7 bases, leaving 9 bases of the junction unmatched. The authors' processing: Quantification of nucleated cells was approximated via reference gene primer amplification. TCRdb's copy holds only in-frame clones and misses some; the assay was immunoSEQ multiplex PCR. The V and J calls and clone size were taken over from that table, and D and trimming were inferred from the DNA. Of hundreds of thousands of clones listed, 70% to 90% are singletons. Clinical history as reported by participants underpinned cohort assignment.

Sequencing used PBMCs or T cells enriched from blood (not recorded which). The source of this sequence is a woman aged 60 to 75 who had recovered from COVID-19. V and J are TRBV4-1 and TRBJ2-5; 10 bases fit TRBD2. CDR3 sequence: CASTPVAGGRETQYF. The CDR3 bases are TGCGCCAGCACCCCCGTAGCGGGGGGTAGAGAGACCCAGTACTTC.